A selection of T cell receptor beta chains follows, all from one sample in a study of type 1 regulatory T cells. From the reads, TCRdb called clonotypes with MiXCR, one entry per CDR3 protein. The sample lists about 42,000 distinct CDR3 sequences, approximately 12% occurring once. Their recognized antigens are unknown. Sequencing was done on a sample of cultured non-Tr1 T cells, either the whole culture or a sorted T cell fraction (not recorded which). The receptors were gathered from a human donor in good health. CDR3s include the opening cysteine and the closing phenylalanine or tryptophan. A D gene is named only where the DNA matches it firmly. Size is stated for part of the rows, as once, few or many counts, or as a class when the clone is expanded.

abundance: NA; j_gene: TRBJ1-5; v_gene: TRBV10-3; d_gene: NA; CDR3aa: CVIGYQPQHF; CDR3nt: TGTGTCATCGGATACCAGCCCCAGCATTTT
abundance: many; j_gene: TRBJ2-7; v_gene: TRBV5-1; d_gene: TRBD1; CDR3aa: CASSLGTGWLVHEQYF; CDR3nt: TGCGCCAGCAGCTTGGGGACAGGGTGGCTAGTCCACGAGCAGTACTTC
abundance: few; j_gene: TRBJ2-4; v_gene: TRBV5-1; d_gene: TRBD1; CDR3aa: CASSLGTGENIQYF; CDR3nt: TGCGCCAGCAGCTTGGGGACAGGGGAAAACATTCAGTACTTC
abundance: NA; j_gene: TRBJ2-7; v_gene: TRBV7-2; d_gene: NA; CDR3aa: CASSLGPMSSYEQYF; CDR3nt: TGTGCCAGCAGCTTAGGACCGATGAGCTCCTACGAGCAGTACTTC
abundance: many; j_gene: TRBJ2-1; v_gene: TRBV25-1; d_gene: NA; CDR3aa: CASLDRLAPNEQFF; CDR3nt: TGTGCCAGCCTCGATCGTCTAGCGCCTAATGAGCAGTTCTTC
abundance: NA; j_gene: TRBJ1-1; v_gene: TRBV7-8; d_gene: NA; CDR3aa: CASSPKGVGDEAFF; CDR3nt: TGTGCCAGCAGCCCCAAAGGCGTAGGGGACGAGGCTTTCTTT
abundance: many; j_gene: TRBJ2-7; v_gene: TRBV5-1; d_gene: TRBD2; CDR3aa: CASSLDAGVNEQYF; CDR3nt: TGCGCCAGCAGCTTGGATGCGGGAGTAAACGAGCAGTACTTC
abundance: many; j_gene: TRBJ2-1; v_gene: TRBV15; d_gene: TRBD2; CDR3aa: CATSRVGTSWTDEQFF; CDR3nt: TGTGCCACCAGCAGAGTAGGGACTAGTTGGACCGATGAGCAGTTCTTC
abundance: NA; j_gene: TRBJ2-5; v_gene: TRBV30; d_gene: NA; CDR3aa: CAWSLQNQETQYF; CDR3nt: TGTGCCTGGAGTCTGCAGAACCAAGAGACCCAGTACTTC
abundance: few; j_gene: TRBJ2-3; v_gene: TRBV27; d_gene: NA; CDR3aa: CASSLSGGTQYF; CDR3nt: TGTGCCAGCAGTTTATCAGGGGGTACGCAGTATTTT
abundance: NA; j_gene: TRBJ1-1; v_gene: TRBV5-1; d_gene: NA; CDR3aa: CASSFSYDAEAFF; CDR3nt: TGCGCCAGCAGCTTCAGTTATGACGCTGAAGCTTTCTTT
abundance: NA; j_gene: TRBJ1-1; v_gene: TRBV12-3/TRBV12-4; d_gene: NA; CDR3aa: CASSFELATEAFF; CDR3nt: TGTGCCAGCAGTTTTGAGTTGGCCACTGAAGCTTTCTTT
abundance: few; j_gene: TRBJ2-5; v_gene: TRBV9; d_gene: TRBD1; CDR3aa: CASSPSTGVYQETQYF; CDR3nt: TGTGCCAGCAGCCCATCCACAGGGGTGTACCAAGAGACCCAGTACTTC
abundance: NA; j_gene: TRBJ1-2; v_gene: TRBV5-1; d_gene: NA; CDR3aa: CASRLGPGSGLYGYTF; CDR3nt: TGCGCCAGCCGTCTGGGGCCGGGTTCGGGCTTGTATGGCTACACCTTC
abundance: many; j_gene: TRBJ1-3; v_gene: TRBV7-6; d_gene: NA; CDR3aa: CASSLNRGNTIYF; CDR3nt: TGTGCCAGCAGCTTAAACAGAGGAAACACCATATATTTT
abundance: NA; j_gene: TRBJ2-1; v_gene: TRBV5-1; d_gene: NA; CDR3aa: CASRNRVGSYNEQFF; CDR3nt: TGCGCCAGCCGGAACAGGGTAGGTTCCTACAATGAGCAGTTCTTC
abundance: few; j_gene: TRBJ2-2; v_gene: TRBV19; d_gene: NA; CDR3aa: CASSQGRGTGELFF; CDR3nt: TGTGCCAGTAGCCAGGGACGGGGGACCGGGGAGCTGTTTTTT
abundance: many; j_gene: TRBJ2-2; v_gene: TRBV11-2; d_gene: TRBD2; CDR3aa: CASTRDYFTGELFF; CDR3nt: TGTGCCAGCACCCGGGACTACTTCACCGGGGAGCTGTTTTTT
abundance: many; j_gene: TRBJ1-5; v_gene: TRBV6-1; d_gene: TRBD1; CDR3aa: CASRVGTGGAGNQPQHF; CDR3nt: TGTGCCAGCAGGGTAGGGACAGGGGGCGCGGGCAATCAGCCCCAGCATTTT
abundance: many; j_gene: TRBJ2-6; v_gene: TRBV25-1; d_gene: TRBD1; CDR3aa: CASSAGTGSFLGANVLTF; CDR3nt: TGTGCCAGCAGTGCCGGGACAGGGTCTTTTCTGGGGGCCAACGTCCTGACTTTC
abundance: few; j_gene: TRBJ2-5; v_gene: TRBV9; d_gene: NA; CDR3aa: CASSVGGRYQETQYF; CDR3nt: TGTGCCAGCAGCGTAGGTGGGAGGTACCAAGAGACCCAGTACTTC
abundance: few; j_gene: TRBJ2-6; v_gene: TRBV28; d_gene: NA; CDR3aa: CASRRSGANVLTF; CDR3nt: TGTGCCAGCAGGCGCTCTGGGGCCAACGTCCTGACTTTC
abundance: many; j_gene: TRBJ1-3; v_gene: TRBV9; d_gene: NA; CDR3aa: CASSLTDSGNTIYF; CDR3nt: TGTGCCAGCAGCTTGACGGATTCTGGAAACACCATATATTTT
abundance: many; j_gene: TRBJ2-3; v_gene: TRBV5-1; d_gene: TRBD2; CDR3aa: CASSLLAGVSRDTQYF; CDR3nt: TGCGCCAGCAGCTTGTTAGCGGGAGTTTCTCGCGATACGCAGTATTTT
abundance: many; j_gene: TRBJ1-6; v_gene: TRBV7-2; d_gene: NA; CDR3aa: CASSDTGSRSPLHF; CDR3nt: TGTGCCAGCAGCGACACAGGGAGTAGGTCACCCCTCCACTTT
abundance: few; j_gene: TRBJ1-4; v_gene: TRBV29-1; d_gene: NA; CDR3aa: CSVVKGDEKLFF; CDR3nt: TGCAGCGTTGTAAAAGGGGATGAAAAACTGTTTTTT
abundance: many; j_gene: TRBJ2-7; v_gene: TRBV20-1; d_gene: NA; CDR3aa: CSARLVNEQYF; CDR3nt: TGCAGTGCCCGACTAGTCAACGAGCAGTACTTC
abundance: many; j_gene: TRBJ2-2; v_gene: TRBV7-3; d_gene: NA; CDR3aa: CASSLIGLARGELFF; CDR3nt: TGTGCCAGCAGCTTAATTGGTCTAGCCAGGGGGGAGCTGTTTTTT
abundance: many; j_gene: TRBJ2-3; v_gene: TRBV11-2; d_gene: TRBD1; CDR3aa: CASSRRPGGNPSTDTQYF; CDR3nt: TGTGCCAGCAGCAGGCGGCCAGGGGGTAACCCTAGCACAGATACGCAGTATTTT
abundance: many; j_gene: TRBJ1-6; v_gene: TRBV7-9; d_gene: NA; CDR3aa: CASSLGNSPLHF; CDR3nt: TGTGCCAGCAGCTTAGGGAATTCACCCCTCCACTTT
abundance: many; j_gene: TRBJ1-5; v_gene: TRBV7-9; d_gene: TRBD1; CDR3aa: CASSYARQGSGNQPQHF; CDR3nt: TGTGCCAGCAGCTATGCACGACAGGGATCGGGCAATCAGCCCCAGCATTTT
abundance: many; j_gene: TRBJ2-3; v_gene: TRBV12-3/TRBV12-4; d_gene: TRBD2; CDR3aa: CASSPLWAGGNTQYF; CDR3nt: TGTGCCAGCAGTCCTTTGTGGGCGGGGGGAAATACGCAGTATTTT
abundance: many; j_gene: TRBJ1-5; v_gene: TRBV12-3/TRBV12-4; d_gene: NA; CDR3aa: CASSSSGNQPQHF; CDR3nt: TGTGCCAGCAGTTCTTCAGGAAATCAGCCCCAGCATTTT
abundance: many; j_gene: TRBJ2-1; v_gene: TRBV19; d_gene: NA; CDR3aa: CASSLRSDEQFF; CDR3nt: TGTGCCAGTAGTCTACGGTCGGATGAGCAGTTCTTC
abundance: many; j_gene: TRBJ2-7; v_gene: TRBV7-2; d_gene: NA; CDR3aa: CASSQSSASSYEQYF; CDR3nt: TGTGCCAGCAGCCAATCTAGCGCCAGCTCCTACGAGCAGTACTTC
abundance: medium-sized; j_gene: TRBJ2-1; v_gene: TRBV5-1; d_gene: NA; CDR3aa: CASSLVGIDNEQFF; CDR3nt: TGCGCCAGCAGCTTGGTTGGCATCGACAATGAGCAGTTCTTC
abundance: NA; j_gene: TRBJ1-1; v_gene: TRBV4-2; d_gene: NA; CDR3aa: CANSQNGVKRATQNTEAFF; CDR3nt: TGTGCCAACAGCCAAAATGGAGTTAAGAGGGCCACCCAGAACACTGAAGCTTTCTTT
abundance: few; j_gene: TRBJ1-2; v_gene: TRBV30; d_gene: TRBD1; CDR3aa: CAWREGAYGYTF; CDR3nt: TGTGCCTGGAGAGAGGGGGCCTATGGCTACACCTTC
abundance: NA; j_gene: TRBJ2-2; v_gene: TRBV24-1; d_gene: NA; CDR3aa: CATKQSGELFF; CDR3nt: TGTGCCACCAAGCAATCCGGGGAGCTGTTTTTT
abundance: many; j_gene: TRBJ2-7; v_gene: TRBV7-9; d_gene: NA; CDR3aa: CALEDRPYEQYF; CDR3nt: TGTGCCCTTGAAGACAGGCCCTACGAGCAGTACTTC
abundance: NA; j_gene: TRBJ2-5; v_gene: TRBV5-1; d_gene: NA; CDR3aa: CASSPGSGSGETQYF; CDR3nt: TGCGCCAGCAGCCCCGGCTCCGGTTCGGGGGAGACCCAGTACTTC
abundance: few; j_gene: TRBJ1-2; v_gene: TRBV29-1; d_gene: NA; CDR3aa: CSVEENYGYTF; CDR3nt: TGCAGCGTAGAGGAGAACTATGGCTACACCTTC
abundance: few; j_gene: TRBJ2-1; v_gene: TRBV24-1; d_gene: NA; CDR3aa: CATSAPGSYNEQFF; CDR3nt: TGTGCCACCAGTGCGCCCGGCTCCTACAATGAGCAGTTCTTC
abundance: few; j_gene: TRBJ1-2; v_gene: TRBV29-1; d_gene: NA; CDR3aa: CSVRVNSDYGYTF; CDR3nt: TGCAGCGTCAGGGTGAACAGCGACTATGGCTACACCTTC
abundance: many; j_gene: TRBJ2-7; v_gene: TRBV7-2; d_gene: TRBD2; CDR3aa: CASSLAGVAYEQYF; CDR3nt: TGTGCCAGCAGCTTGGCGGGAGTTGCCTACGAGCAGTACTTC
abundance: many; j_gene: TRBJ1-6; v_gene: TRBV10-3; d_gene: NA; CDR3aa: CAISGRVDVNSPLHF; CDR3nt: TGTGCCATCAGTGGCAGGGTCGATGTCAATTCACCCCTCCACTTT
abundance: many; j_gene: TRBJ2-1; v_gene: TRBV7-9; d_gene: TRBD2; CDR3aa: CASSPGLAGVEQFF; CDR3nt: TGTGCCAGCAGCCCCGGACTAGCGGGAGTCGAGCAGTTCTTC
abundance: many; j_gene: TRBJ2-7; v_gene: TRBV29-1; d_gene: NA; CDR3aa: CSVEITYEQYF; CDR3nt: TGCAGCGTTGAGATCACCTACGAGCAGTACTTC
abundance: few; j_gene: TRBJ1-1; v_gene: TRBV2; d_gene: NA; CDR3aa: CASSEAVTSTEAFF; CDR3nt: TGTGCCAGCAGTGAAGCGGTAACTTCCACTGAAGCTTTCTTT
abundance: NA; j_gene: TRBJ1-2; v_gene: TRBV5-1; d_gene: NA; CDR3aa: CASSLSTRGYLRGYTF; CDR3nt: TGCGCCAGCAGCTTGTCGACGAGAGGCTACCTTCGAGGCTACACCTTC
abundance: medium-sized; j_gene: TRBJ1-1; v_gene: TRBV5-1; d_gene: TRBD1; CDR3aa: CASSGTGQGLSKAFF; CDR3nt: TGCGCCAGCAGTGGGACGGGACAGGGGTTATCTAAAGCTTTCTTT
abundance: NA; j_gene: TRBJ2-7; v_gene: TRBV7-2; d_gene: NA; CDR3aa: CASSPSGIQLTYEQCF; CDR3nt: TGTGCCAGCAGCCCATCTGGGATCCAACTAACCTACGAGCAGTGCTTC
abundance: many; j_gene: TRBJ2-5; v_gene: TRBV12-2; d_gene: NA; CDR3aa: CASRLILGRREGTQYF; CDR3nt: TGTGCAAGTCGCTTAATTCTGGGACGGCGGGAAGGGACCCAGTACTTC
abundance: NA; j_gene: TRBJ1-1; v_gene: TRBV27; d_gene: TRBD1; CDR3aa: CASSPGTVTNTEAFF; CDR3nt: TGTGCCAGCAGTCCCGGGACAGTAACTAACACTGAAGCTTTCTTT
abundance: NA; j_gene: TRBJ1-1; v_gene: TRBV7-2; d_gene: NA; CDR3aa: CASSWGGGVNTEAFF; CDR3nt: TGTGCCAGCAGCTGGGGGGGAGGAGTAAACACTGAAGCTTTCTTT
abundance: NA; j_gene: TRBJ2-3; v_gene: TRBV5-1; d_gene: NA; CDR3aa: CASRTVASTDTQYF; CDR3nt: TGCGCCAGCAGGACGGTAGCAAGCACAGATACGCAGTATTTT
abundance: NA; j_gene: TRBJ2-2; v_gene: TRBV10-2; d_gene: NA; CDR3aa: CASANGLITRTGELFF; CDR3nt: TGCGCCAGCGCCAACGGACTCATTACGCGCACCGGGGAGCTGTTTTTT
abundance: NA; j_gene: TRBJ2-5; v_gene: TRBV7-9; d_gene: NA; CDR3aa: CASSTGPPQETQYF; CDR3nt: TGTGCCAGCAGCACGGGACCTCCTCAAGAGACCCAGTACTTC
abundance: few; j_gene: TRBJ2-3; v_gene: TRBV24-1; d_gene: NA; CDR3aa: CATSDGLALTDTQYF; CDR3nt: TGTGCCACCAGTGATGGACTGGCACTTACAGATACGCAGTATTTT
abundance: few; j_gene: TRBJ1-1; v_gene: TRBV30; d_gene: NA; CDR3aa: CAWSRGGGTEAFF; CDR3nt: TGTGCCTGGAGTAGGGGCGGGGGCACTGAAGCTTTCTTT